Each of the 9 T cell receptor beta chains below was sequenced from the same sample in a study of blood T cell repertoires in COVID-19. Assay: immunoSEQ multiplex PCR; the TCRdb copy retains only in-frame clones and omits some. The sample lists approximately 240,000 clones, roughly three quarters occurring once. Sequenced material: peripheral blood. The receptors were gathered from a woman aged 40 to 55 with active or convalescent COVID-19.

This clone appeared a few times. This chain joins TRBV5-4 and TRBJ1-2; 7 bases are a match to TRBD1. The CDR3 loop spans 14 amino acids. V dropped 3 bases and J dropped 5; count of bases not matched to a gene: 7. From germline, CDR1 is SGHNT and CDR2 YYREEE (reference sequence). The CDR3 coding sequence is TGTGCCAGCAGCTCAATCGGACAGGATTATGGCTACACCTTC. This encodes CASSSIGQDYGYTF.

The V gene is TRBV9, the J gene TRBJ1-2; D unresolved. Germline-derived CDR1 and CDR2 are SGDLS and YYNGEE. This CDR3 contains 15 residues. The V end lost 0 bases, the J end lost 2 bases, and 11 bases lay between the germline ends. The CDR3 sequence: CASSVGGWANYGYTF. CDR3 nucleotides: TGTGCCAGCAGCGTAGGTGGGTGGGCCAACTATGGCTACACCTTC.

This chain connects TRBV10-3 to TRBJ1-1; no clear D. The V end lost 4 bases, the J end lost 6 bases, and 9 bases lay between the germline ends. Germline CDR1 and CDR2: ENHRY and SYGVKD. This CDR3 is 12 amino acids long. The CDR3 DNA follows: TGTGCCATCAGTGTTGAAGGAGCTGAAGCTTTCTTT. It codes for CAISVEGAEAFF.

The rearrangement uses TRBV9 and TRBJ1-5, with D unclear. CDR1 is SGDLS and CDR2 is YYNGEE in the germline V gene. This CDR3 spans 15 amino acids. V lost 0 bases and J 1 base, leaving 8 bases between the germline ends. The chain's CDR3 is CASSVGSGSNQPQHF. CDR3 coding DNA: TGTGCCAGCAGCGTAGGTTCGGGGAGCAATCAGCCCCAGCATTTT.

This clone has a handful of counts. The chain recombines TRBV5-1 with TRBJ2-2; a possible D gene is TRBD1 (6 bases). The CDR3 has 13 amino acids. Germline V gene data show CDR1 as SGHRS and CDR2 as YFSETQ. Trimming took off 6 bases at V and 6 bases at J, with 12 bases between the two ends. CDR3 sequence (DNA): TGCGCCAGCACCAACAGGGTTCCCGGGGAGCTGTTTTTT. Protein product: CASTNRVPGELFF.

The rearrangement links TRBV12-3 or TRBV12-4 to TRBJ1-1; D remains ambiguous. Trimming cost V 5 bases and J 0 bases, with 7 bases left between them. The CDR3 is 13 residues long. Here the CDR3 DNA reads TGTGCCAGCAGTCTGGGCTTGAACACTGAAGCTTTCTTT. As protein: CASSLGLNTEAFF.

Regarding this clone: Other DNA sequences from this sample encode an identical CDR3 as well. CDR3 coding DNA: TGTGCCAGCAATGACAGGGGAGGGGGTGGCTACACCTTC. Protein: CASNDRGGGGYTF. This chain uses TRBV28 with TRBJ1-2, with 8 positions matching TRBD1. The CDR3 runs to 13 residues. Germline CDR1 reads MDHEN; CDR2 reads SYDVKM. V lost 7 bases and J lost 7; bases outside the gene matches: 8.

The chain links TRBV28 to TRBJ2-2; a weak D match, TRBD1 (5 bases). V lost 3 bases and J 2 bases, leaving 10 bases between the germline ends. The germline V gene has CDR1 MDHEN and CDR2 SYDVKM. This CDR3 has 15 amino acids. The CDR3 spells CASSLPGRNTGELFF. CDR3 coding DNA: TGTGCCAGCAGTTTGCCAGGGCGAAACACCGGGGAGCTGTTTTTT. The full variable domain, with the rest looked up from reference TRBV28 and TRBJ2-2, is DVKVTQSSRYLVKRTGEKVFLECVQDMDHENMFWYRQDPGLGLRLIYFSYDVKMKEKGDIPEGYSVSREKKERFSLILESASTNQTSMYLCASSLPGRNTGELFFGEGSRLTVL.

The rearrangement joins TRBV29-1 to TRBJ2-2; D is perhaps TRBD2 (6 bases). Germline values: CDR1 SQVTM, CDR2 ANQGSEA. This CDR3 spans 12 amino acids. The germline V and J ends were trimmed by 5 bases and 4 bases, with 8 bases remaining between them. CDR3 DNA: TGCAGCGTTAAGGAGGGCACCGGGGAGCTGTTTTTT. The encoded protein is CSVKEGTGELFF.